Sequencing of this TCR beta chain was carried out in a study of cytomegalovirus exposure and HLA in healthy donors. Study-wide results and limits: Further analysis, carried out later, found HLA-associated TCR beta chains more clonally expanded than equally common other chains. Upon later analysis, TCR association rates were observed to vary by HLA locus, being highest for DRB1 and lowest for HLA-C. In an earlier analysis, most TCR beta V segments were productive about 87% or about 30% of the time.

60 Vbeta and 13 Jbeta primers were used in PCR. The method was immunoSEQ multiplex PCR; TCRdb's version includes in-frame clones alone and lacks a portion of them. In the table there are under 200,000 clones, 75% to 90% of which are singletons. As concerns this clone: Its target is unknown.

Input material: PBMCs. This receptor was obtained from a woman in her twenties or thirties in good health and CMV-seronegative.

The CDR3 spells CASILRKWSVNEKLFF. CDR3 DNA sequence: TGTGCCAGCATCCTAAGGAAATGGAGCGTAAATGAAAAACTGTTTTTT. V is TRBV7-3 and J is TRBJ1-4; D unclear. This CDR3 is 16 amino acids long. V was clipped by 7 bases and J by 5 bases, with 20 bases between them. Germline V gene sequence: CDR1 SGHTA, CDR2 FQGTGA.